A selection of T cell receptor beta chains follows, all from one sample in a study of T cell changes during pregnancy in multiple sclerosis. Only in-frame clones appear in the TCRdb table, and some are missing; sequencing was by immunoSEQ multiplex PCR. The table shows around 31,000 clones, with roughly 89% occurring only once. Sequencing used CD8+ T cells from peripheral blood mononuclear cells, obtained in the first trimester of pregnancy. These receptors were taken from a female donor with multiple sclerosis, enrolled in a pregnancy study. The CDR3 runs from the conserved cysteine through the conserved F or W. The D gene is left open where the match is weak. Clone size is not always given. Where it is, it says once, few, many or a class for expanded clones.

D gene: TRBD1; clone size: NA; V gene: TRBV5-1; J gene: TRBJ2-4; CDR3 protein: CASSSRQGLAKNIQYF; CDR3 DNA: TGCGCCAGCAGCTCACGACAGGGGCTAGCCAAAAACATTCAGTACTTC
D gene: NA; clone size: NA; V gene: TRBV6-5; J gene: TRBJ2-3; CDR3 protein: CASSYSGGYTDTQYF; CDR3 DNA: TGTGCCAGCAGTTACTCAGGCGGATACACAGATACGCAGTATTTT
D gene: NA; clone size: NA; V gene: TRBV21-1; J gene: TRBJ2-7; CDR3 protein: CASSKSPRQCPTYEQYF; CDR3 DNA: TGTGCCAGCAGCAAATCCCCTAGACAGTGCCCAACCTACGAGCAGTACTTC
D gene: TRBD2; clone size: NA; V gene: TRBV6-1; J gene: TRBJ2-5; CDR3 protein: CASSQELAGGPKETQYF; CDR3 DNA: TGTGCCAGCAGTCAAGAACTAGCGGGAGGGCCAAAAGAGACCCAGTACTTC
D gene: NA; clone size: NA; V gene: TRBV6-1; J gene: TRBJ2-7; CDR3 protein: CASSLGEGEAYEQYF; CDR3 DNA: TGTGCCAGCAGTTTAGGGGAGGGGGAAGCTTACGAGCAGTACTTC
D gene: TRBD1; clone size: NA; V gene: TRBV7-8; J gene: TRBJ2-7; CDR3 protein: CASSLVQGVIEQYF; CDR3 DNA: TGTGCCAGCAGCTTAGTACAGGGGGTTATCGAGCAGTACTTC
D gene: NA; clone size: NA; V gene: TRBV9; J gene: TRBJ2-7; CDR3 protein: CASSVAQGTGPNSYEQYF; CDR3 DNA: TGTGCCAGCAGCGTAGCGCAGGGTACTGGACCTAATTCCTACGAGCAGTACTTC
D gene: NA; clone size: NA; V gene: TRBV7-9; J gene: TRBJ1-2; CDR3 protein: CASSYQDNYGYTF; CDR3 DNA: TGTGCCAGCAGCTACCAGGATAACTATGGCTACACCTTC
D gene: TRBD1; clone size: NA; V gene: TRBV2; J gene: TRBJ1-1; CDR3 protein: CASSRGQGAGSNTEAFF; CDR3 DNA: TGTGCCAGCAGCCGAGGACAGGGGGCGGGCAGCAACACTGAAGCTTTCTTT
D gene: TRBD2; clone size: NA; V gene: TRBV9; J gene: TRBJ2-3; CDR3 protein: CASSDLAGEGDTQYF; CDR3 DNA: TGTGCCAGCAGCGACCTAGCGGGAGAGGGGGATACGCAGTATTTT
D gene: TRBD1; clone size: NA; V gene: TRBV7-9; J gene: TRBJ2-1; CDR3 protein: CASSLRDRVDNEQFF; CDR3 DNA: TGTGCCAGCAGCTTAAGGGACAGGGTTGACAATGAGCAGTTCTTC
D gene: TRBD1; clone size: NA; V gene: TRBV9; J gene: TRBJ2-1; CDR3 protein: CASSASGDRGNEQFF; CDR3 DNA: TGTGCCAGCAGTGCGAGTGGGGACAGGGGCAATGAGCAGTTCTTC
D gene: NA; clone size: NA; V gene: TRBV5-6; J gene: TRBJ2-7; CDR3 protein: CASSFQDSHYEQYF; CDR3 DNA: TGTGCCAGCAGCTTCCAGGACAGCCACTACGAGCAGTACTTC
D gene: NA; clone size: NA; V gene: TRBV5-5; J gene: TRBJ2-5; CDR3 protein: CASSLTEETQYF; CDR3 DNA: TGTGCCAGCAGCTTGACAGAAGAGACCCAGTACTTC
D gene: TRBD2; clone size: NA; V gene: TRBV7-9; J gene: TRBJ2-7; CDR3 protein: CASSRTSGDPYEQYF; CDR3 DNA: TGTGCCAGCAGCAGGACTAGCGGCGACCCCTACGAGCAGTACTTC
D gene: NA; clone size: NA; V gene: TRBV6-6; J gene: TRBJ2-7; CDR3 protein: CASSYDSSYEQYF; CDR3 DNA: TGTGCCAGCAGTTACGACAGTTCCTACGAGCAGTACTTC
D gene: NA; clone size: NA; V gene: TRBV4-3; J gene: TRBJ1-1; CDR3 protein: CASSLKRGHTEAFF; CDR3 DNA: TGCGCCAGCAGCCTAAAAAGGGGCCACACTGAAGCTTTCTTT
D gene: TRBD2; clone size: NA; V gene: TRBV7-3; J gene: TRBJ2-1; CDR3 protein: CASSSSGGGYNEQFF; CDR3 DNA: TGTGCCAGCAGCTCTAGCGGGGGGGGTTACAATGAGCAGTTCTTC
D gene: TRBD2; clone size: NA; V gene: TRBV11-2; J gene: TRBJ2-1; CDR3 protein: CASSRTSGSRNEQFF; CDR3 DNA: TGTGCCAGCAGCCGCACTAGCGGGAGTCGGAATGAGCAGTTCTTC
D gene: NA; clone size: NA; V gene: TRBV6-5; J gene: TRBJ2-1; CDR3 protein: CASSYQGREQFF; CDR3 DNA: TGTGCCAGCAGCTATCAGGGTCGAGAGCAGTTCTTC
D gene: TRBD2; clone size: NA; V gene: TRBV5-3; J gene: TRBJ2-7; CDR3 protein: CARSRISGSSYEQYF; CDR3 DNA: TGTGCCAGAAGCCGGATTAGCGGGAGCTCCTACGAGCAGTACTTC
D gene: TRBD2; clone size: NA; V gene: TRBV11-3; J gene: TRBJ2-7; CDR3 protein: CASSLDPIERGDYEQYF; CDR3 DNA: TGTGCCAGCAGCTTAGATCCTATAGAGCGGGGGGACTACGAGCAGTACTTC
D gene: TRBD1; clone size: NA; V gene: TRBV7-3; J gene: TRBJ2-7; CDR3 protein: CASSLSGTGNEQYF; CDR3 DNA: TGTGCCAGCAGCCTATCCGGGACAGGGAACGAGCAGTACTTC
D gene: NA; clone size: NA; V gene: TRBV11-2; J gene: TRBJ2-2; CDR3 protein: CASSFGRDVEGELFF; CDR3 DNA: TGTGCCAGCAGCTTTGGGCGGGACGTAGAGGGGGAGCTGTTTTTT
D gene: NA; clone size: NA; V gene: TRBV28; J gene: TRBJ2-4; CDR3 protein: CASSLVPGGAKNIQYF; CDR3 DNA: TGTGCCAGCAGTTTAGTCCCCGGCGGAGCCAAAAACATTCAGTACTTC
D gene: NA; clone size: NA; V gene: TRBV10-3; J gene: TRBJ1-1; CDR3 protein: CAISETLVNTEAFF; CDR3 DNA: TGTGCCATCAGTGAAACTTTAGTGAACACTGAAGCTTTCTTT
D gene: NA; clone size: NA; V gene: TRBV11-2; J gene: TRBJ1-3; CDR3 protein: CASSPSLIGATSGNTIYF; CDR3 DNA: TGTGCCAGCAGCCCGTCCCTTATAGGGGCCACCTCTGGAAACACCATATATTTT
D gene: NA; clone size: medium-sized; V gene: TRBV27; J gene: TRBJ1-5; CDR3 protein: CATGGNGLRPQHF; CDR3 DNA: TGTGCCACCGGGGGAAACGGTTTACGGCCCCAGCATTTT
D gene: TRBD1; clone size: once; V gene: TRBV28; J gene: TRBJ1-5; CDR3 protein: CASSSTTGLDQPQHF; CDR3 DNA: TGTGCCAGCAGTTCTACGACAGGGTTGGATCAGCCCCAGCATTTT
D gene: NA; clone size: NA; V gene: TRBV5-1; J gene: TRBJ2-7; CDR3 protein: CASSPPASYEQYF; CDR3 DNA: TGCGCCAGCAGCCCACCCGCGTCCTACGAGCAGTACTTC
D gene: TRBD1; clone size: NA; V gene: TRBV28; J gene: TRBJ2-7; CDR3 protein: CASCLQGNEQYF; CDR3 DNA: TGTGCCAGCTGCTTACAGGGGAACGAGCAGTACTTC
D gene: NA; clone size: NA; V gene: TRBV29-1; J gene: TRBJ2-2; CDR3 protein: CSVGLLREAGELFF; CDR3 DNA: TGCAGCGTTGGGCTCCTCCGGGAAGCCGGGGAGCTGTTTTTT
D gene: TRBD1; clone size: few; V gene: TRBV12-5; J gene: TRBJ2-1; CDR3 protein: CASGDRDSYNEQFF; CDR3 DNA: TGTGCTAGTGGGGACAGGGATTCCTACAATGAGCAGTTCTTC
D gene: NA; clone size: NA; V gene: TRBV30; J gene: TRBJ2-3; CDR3 protein: CAWSPWRGFTDTQYF; CDR3 DNA: TGTGCCTGGAGTCCCTGGCGGGGCTTCACAGATACGCAGTATTTT
D gene: TRBD1; clone size: once; V gene: TRBV7-9; J gene: TRBJ1-1; CDR3 protein: CASSAGRDRGGTEAFF; CDR3 DNA: TGTGCCAGCAGCGCGGGGAGGGACAGGGGGGGCACTGAAGCTTTCTTT
D gene: TRBD2; clone size: NA; V gene: TRBV5-1; J gene: TRBJ2-5; CDR3 protein: CASSGTSGSMETQYF; CDR3 DNA: TGCGCCAGCAGCGGGACTAGCGGGTCAATGGAGACCCAGTACTTC
D gene: NA; clone size: NA; V gene: TRBV10-3; J gene: TRBJ1-1; CDR3 protein: CAISGDVSTEAFF; CDR3 DNA: TGTGCCATCAGCGGAGACGTGAGCACTGAAGCTTTCTTT
D gene: TRBD1; clone size: NA; V gene: TRBV4-3; J gene: TRBJ2-7; CDR3 protein: CASSQVRTGSYEQYF; CDR3 DNA: TGCGCCAGCAGCCAAGTTCGGACAGGGTCCTACGAGCAGTACTTC
D gene: NA; clone size: NA; V gene: TRBV11-3; J gene: TRBJ2-1; CDR3 protein: CASSSEKGHLRGNEQFF; CDR3 DNA: TGTGCCAGCAGCTCCGAGAAGGGACACCTAAGAGGCAATGAGCAGTTCTTC
D gene: NA; clone size: NA; V gene: TRBV6-5; J gene: TRBJ1-5; CDR3 protein: CASSYAGSNQPQHF; CDR3 DNA: TGTGCCAGCAGTTATGCGGGAAGCAATCAGCCCCAGCATTTT
D gene: TRBD2; clone size: NA; V gene: TRBV10-1; J gene: TRBJ2-1; CDR3 protein: CASSESGLAGERSYNEQFF; CDR3 DNA: TGCGCCAGCAGTGAGTCGGGTCTAGCGGGAGAGAGATCCTACAATGAGCAGTTCTTC
D gene: NA; clone size: NA; V gene: TRBV13; J gene: TRBJ1-1; CDR3 protein: CASSLFGGTEAFF; CDR3 DNA: TGTGCCAGCAGCTTATTTGGCGGGACTGAAGCTTTCTTT
D gene: NA; clone size: NA; V gene: TRBV28; J gene: TRBJ2-5; CDR3 protein: CASSLTGDQETQYF; CDR3 DNA: TGTGCCAGCAGTTTGACGGGGGACCAAGAGACCCAGTACTTC
D gene: NA; clone size: NA; V gene: TRBV14; J gene: TRBJ1-5; CDR3 protein: CASSQRGGAGNQPQHF; CDR3 DNA: TGTGCCAGCAGCCAAAGGGGGGGGGCAGGGAATCAGCCCCAGCATTTT
D gene: NA; clone size: NA; V gene: TRBV6-6; J gene: TRBJ2-3; CDR3 protein: CASNSLSDTQYF; CDR3 DNA: TGTGCCAGCAATTCTTTGTCAGATACGCAGTATTTT
D gene: NA; clone size: once; V gene: TRBV6-1; J gene: TRBJ1-5; CDR3 protein: CASREQGYGYQPQHF; CDR3 DNA: TGTGCCAGCAGAGAACAGGGTTACGGTTACCAGCCCCAGCATTTT
D gene: NA; clone size: NA; V gene: TRBV27; J gene: TRBJ2-3; CDR3 protein: CASSLGGTDTQYF; CDR3 DNA: TGTGCCAGCAGTTTGGGGGGAACAGATACGCAGTATTTT
D gene: NA; clone size: NA; V gene: TRBV28; J gene: TRBJ2-7; CDR3 protein: CASSFIHEQYF; CDR3 DNA: TGTGCCAGCAGTTTCATCCACGAGCAGTACTTC
D gene: TRBD1; clone size: NA; V gene: TRBV7-2; J gene: TRBJ1-1; CDR3 protein: CASSFDRGTEAFF; CDR3 DNA: TGTGCCAGCAGCTTCGACAGGGGGACTGAAGCTTTCTTT
D gene: NA; clone size: NA; V gene: TRBV5-4; J gene: TRBJ2-7; CDR3 protein: CASSLVPVGGEQYF; CDR3 DNA: TGTGCCAGCAGCTTGGTACCCGTCGGAGGCGAGCAGTACTTC
D gene: TRBD2; clone size: NA; V gene: TRBV6-5; J gene: TRBJ2-1; CDR3 protein: CASSYSSWTSNEQFF; CDR3 DNA: TGTGCCAGCAGTTACTCTTCCTGGACTAGTAATGAGCAGTTCTTC
D gene: NA; clone size: NA; V gene: TRBV27; J gene: TRBJ2-7; CDR3 protein: CASSFGRAYEQYF; CDR3 DNA: TGTGCCAGCAGTTTCGGCAGGGCCTACGAGCAGTACTTC
D gene: NA; clone size: NA; V gene: TRBV6-5; J gene: TRBJ2-3; CDR3 protein: CASRRLSSLTDTQYF; CDR3 DNA: TGTGCCAGCAGGCGACTAAGCTCCCTCACAGATACGCAGTATTTT
D gene: NA; clone size: NA; V gene: TRBV5-4; J gene: TRBJ1-4; CDR3 protein: CASSLSQGVNEKLFF; CDR3 DNA: TGTGCCAGCTCACTCTCCCAGGGCGTTAATGAAAAACTGTTTTTT
D gene: NA; clone size: NA; V gene: TRBV29-1; J gene: TRBJ2-1; CDR3 protein: CSVEDSGPRSYNEQFF; CDR3 DNA: TGCAGCGTTGAAGATTCAGGGCCCCGATCCTACAATGAGCAGTTCTTC